This is a list of T cell receptor beta chains from one sample in a study of shared clonotypes between healthy human individuals. Method: immunoSEQ multiplex PCR; TCRdb's copy keeps in-frame clones and lacks some. Of about 490,000 clones in the sample, around 73% were seen once. Sample: PBMCs. The receptor source for this set is a woman in her forties in good health. Some clones in this sample may be carry-over from other donors' samples. CDR3s include the opening cysteine and the closing phenylalanine or tryptophan. Each record gives: CDR3 protein, CDR3 DNA, J gene, D gene, clone size, V gene. D genes are given only for firm matches. Size is omitted from some rows. Given values are once, few, many or a class for expanded clones.

CDR3 protein: CASSSTETAPEAFF
CDR3 DNA: TGTGCCAGCTCATCAACAGAGACCGCGCCTGAAGCTTTCTTT
J gene: TRBJ1-1
D gene: NA
clone size: NA
V gene: TRBV18

CDR3 protein: CASSYGARTVIEKLFF
CDR3 DNA: TGTGCCAGCAGTTATGGTGCACGTACAGTCATTGAAAAACTGTTTTTT
J gene: TRBJ1-4
D gene: NA
clone size: NA
V gene: TRBV6-5

CDR3 protein: CASSDGGQGTDTQYF
CDR3 DNA: TGTGCCAGCAGTGACGGGGGACAGGGAACAGATACGCAGTATTTT
J gene: TRBJ2-3
D gene: TRBD1
clone size: few
V gene: TRBV6-4

CDR3 protein: CASSPVGGGEQFF
CDR3 DNA: TGTGCCAGCAGCCCAGTTGGGGGAGGGGAGCAGTTCTTC
J gene: TRBJ2-1
D gene: TRBD2
clone size: NA
V gene: TRBV5-4

CDR3 protein: CASSQLAGLSYEQYF
CDR3 DNA: TGTGCCAGCAGCCAACTGGCTGGGCTTTCCTACGAGCAGTACTTC
J gene: TRBJ2-7
D gene: NA
clone size: many
V gene: TRBV7-9

CDR3 protein: CASSFGARQGFLKAFF
CDR3 DNA: TGTGCCAGCAGTTTTGGGGCCCGACAAGGGTTCCTGAAGGCTTTCTTT
J gene: TRBJ1-1
D gene: NA
clone size: NA
V gene: TRBV28

CDR3 protein: CATRQGYWDEQYF
CDR3 DNA: TGTGCCACCAGACAGGGTTATTGGGACGAGCAGTACTTC
J gene: TRBJ2-7
D gene: TRBD1
clone size: NA
V gene: TRBV27

CDR3 protein: CASSERNRAGFGYTF
CDR3 DNA: TGTGCCAGCAGCGAGAGGAACAGGGCGGGGTTTGGCTACACCTTC
J gene: TRBJ1-2
D gene: NA
clone size: NA
V gene: TRBV5-4

CDR3 protein: CASSDRRGAGGPNEQYF
CDR3 DNA: TGTGCCAGCAGTGACCGCAGGGGAGCGGGAGGGCCAAACGAGCAGTACTTC
J gene: TRBJ2-7
D gene: TRBD2
clone size: NA
V gene: TRBV25-1

CDR3 protein: CASSAPPGGPRETQYF
CDR3 DNA: TGTGCCAGTAGTGCCCCCCCCGGAGGGCCTCGGGAGACCCAGTACTTC
J gene: TRBJ2-5
D gene: NA
clone size: NA
V gene: TRBV19

CDR3 protein: CASSLEADGELFF
CDR3 DNA: TGTGCCAGCAGCTTAGAGGCAGACGGGGAGCTGTTTTTT
J gene: TRBJ2-2
D gene: NA
clone size: NA
V gene: TRBV7-2

CDR3 protein: CATSLGPYSTDTQYF
CDR3 DNA: TGTGCCACCAGTCTGGGGCCCTACAGCACAGATACGCAGTATTTT
J gene: TRBJ2-3
D gene: NA
clone size: few
V gene: TRBV15

CDR3 protein: CASSAYNEQFF
CDR3 DNA: TGTGCTTCTAGCGCCTACAATGAGCAGTTCTTC
J gene: TRBJ2-1
D gene: NA
clone size: NA
V gene: TRBV30

CDR3 protein: CASSSWREGNYNEQFF
CDR3 DNA: TGTGCCAGCAGTTCCTGGCGGGAGGGCAACTACAATGAGCAGTTCTTC
J gene: TRBJ2-1
D gene: TRBD2
clone size: NA
V gene: TRBV6-6

CDR3 protein: CASSFDRVYEQYF
CDR3 DNA: TGCGCCAGCAGCTTCGACAGGGTCTACGAGCAGTACTTC
J gene: TRBJ2-7
D gene: TRBD1
clone size: many
V gene: TRBV5-1

CDR3 protein: CATSGRGETNEKLFF
CDR3 DNA: TGTGCCACTAGCGGCAGGGGAGAAACTAATGAAAAACTGTTTTTT
J gene: TRBJ1-4
D gene: NA
clone size: NA
V gene: TRBV19

CDR3 protein: CASSLEGSGNTIYF
CDR3 DNA: TGCGCCAGCAGCTTGGAAGGCTCTGGAAACACCATATATTTT
J gene: TRBJ1-3
D gene: NA
clone size: NA
V gene: TRBV5-1

CDR3 protein: CASSAQGRDEQFF
CDR3 DNA: TGTGCCAGCAGCGCCCAGGGGAGGGATGAGCAGTTCTTC
J gene: TRBJ2-1
D gene: NA
clone size: NA
V gene: TRBV9

CDR3 protein: CASSEVVSGTPYYNEQFF
CDR3 DNA: TGTGCCAGCAGTGAAGTGGTAAGCGGGACCCCTTACTACAATGAGCAGTTCTTC
J gene: TRBJ2-1
D gene: TRBD2
clone size: NA
V gene: TRBV6-1

CDR3 protein: CASSLQGNTIYF
CDR3 DNA: TGTGCCAGCAGTTTACAGGGGAACACCATATATTTT
J gene: TRBJ1-3
D gene: TRBD1
clone size: few
V gene: TRBV7-9

CDR3 protein: CASREFTDTQYF
CDR3 DNA: TGTGCCAGCAGGGAATTCACAGATACGCAGTATTTT
J gene: TRBJ2-3
D gene: NA
clone size: NA
V gene: TRBV2

CDR3 protein: CASSEFGGSYEQYF
CDR3 DNA: TGTGCCAGCAGTGAATTCGGAGGCTCCTACGAGCAGTACTTC
J gene: TRBJ2-7
D gene: NA
clone size: NA
V gene: TRBV6-1

CDR3 protein: CASSETAGTEAFF
CDR3 DNA: TGTGCCAGCAGCGAGACAGCGGGCACTGAAGCTTTCTTT
J gene: TRBJ1-1
D gene: NA
clone size: few
V gene: TRBV5-5

CDR3 protein: CAISEPGRPGTEAFF
CDR3 DNA: TGTGCCATCAGTGAGCCGGGACGCCCAGGGACTGAAGCTTTCTTT
J gene: TRBJ1-1
D gene: NA
clone size: NA
V gene: TRBV10-3

CDR3 protein: CATAAEGSEQYF
CDR3 DNA: TGTGCGACCGCGGCGGAGGGATCCGAGCAGTACTTC
J gene: TRBJ2-7
D gene: NA
clone size: NA
V gene: TRBV5-4

CDR3 protein: CASSLSRNEQYF
CDR3 DNA: TGCGCCAGCAGCTTGTCCCGAAACGAGCAGTACTTC
J gene: TRBJ2-7
D gene: NA
clone size: once
V gene: TRBV5-1

CDR3 protein: CASSLGSGEYQETQYF
CDR3 DNA: TGTGCCAGCAGCTTAGGGTCGGGGGAATACCAAGAAACCCAGTACTTC
J gene: TRBJ2-5
D gene: NA
clone size: NA
V gene: TRBV11-3

CDR3 protein: CSARDGYGYTF
CDR3 DNA: TGCAGTGCTAGAGACGGCTATGGCTACACCTTC
J gene: TRBJ1-2
D gene: NA
clone size: once
V gene: TRBV20-1

CDR3 protein: CASSQTPGGAGTYGYTF
CDR3 DNA: TGTGCCAGCAGCCAGACCCCAGGGGGCGCGGGCACCTATGGCTACACCTTC
J gene: TRBJ1-2
D gene: TRBD1
clone size: once
V gene: TRBV5-5

CDR3 protein: CASSPGVRTGELFF
CDR3 DNA: TGCGCCAGCAGCCCAGGAGTTAGGACCGGGGAGCTGTTTTTT
J gene: TRBJ2-2
D gene: NA
clone size: NA
V gene: TRBV5-1

CDR3 protein: CASSIGQAGDEQFF
CDR3 DNA: TGTGCCAGTAGTATCGGTCAGGCGGGGGATGAGCAGTTCTTC
J gene: TRBJ2-1
D gene: TRBD2
clone size: NA
V gene: TRBV19

CDR3 protein: CATSRGTLGYTF
CDR3 DNA: TGTGCCACCAGCAGGGGGACTTTAGGCTACACCTTC
J gene: TRBJ1-2
D gene: NA
clone size: NA
V gene: TRBV15

CDR3 protein: CASAVGSSGNTIYF
CDR3 DNA: TGTGCCAGCGCGGTAGGATCCTCTGGAAACACCATATATTTT
J gene: TRBJ1-3
D gene: NA
clone size: NA
V gene: TRBV19

CDR3 protein: CASSFPGNTEAFF
CDR3 DNA: TGCGCCAGCAGCTTCCCGGGGAACACTGAAGCTTTCTTT
J gene: TRBJ1-1
D gene: NA
clone size: NA
V gene: TRBV5-1

CDR3 protein: CASSPGGQNSGANVLTF
CDR3 DNA: TGTGCCAGCAGCCCGGGTGGTCAAAACTCTGGGGCCAACGTCCTGACTTTC
J gene: TRBJ2-6
D gene: NA
clone size: NA
V gene: TRBV5-6

CDR3 protein: CASSKGKPSEETQYF
CDR3 DNA: TGTGCCAGCAGCAAAGGGAAGCCTAGCGAGGAGACCCAGTACTTC
J gene: TRBJ2-5
D gene: NA
clone size: NA
V gene: TRBV21-1

CDR3 protein: CASSSSGGVGEKLFF
CDR3 DNA: TGCGCCAGCAGCTCCTCTGGGGGGGTCGGTGAAAAACTGTTTTTT
J gene: TRBJ1-4
D gene: NA
clone size: many
V gene: TRBV5-1

CDR3 protein: CASSENRGNEQFF
CDR3 DNA: TGTGCCAGCAGTGAAAACAGGGGCAATGAGCAGTTCTTC
J gene: TRBJ2-1
D gene: TRBD1
clone size: NA
V gene: TRBV2

CDR3 protein: CSASYGMNTEAFF
CDR3 DNA: TGCAGCGCATCATACGGGATGAACACTGAAGCTTTCTTT
J gene: TRBJ1-1
D gene: NA
clone size: NA
V gene: TRBV29-1

CDR3 protein: CASSVDSRLNTEAFF
CDR3 DNA: TGTGCCAGCAGCGTAGATTCCAGGTTGAACACTGAAGCTTTCTTT
J gene: TRBJ1-1
D gene: NA
clone size: NA
V gene: TRBV9

CDR3 protein: CASGKWQGNTEAFF
CDR3 DNA: TGTGCCAGCGGTAAGTGGCAGGGGAACACTGAAGCTTTCTTT
J gene: TRBJ1-1
D gene: NA
clone size: many
V gene: TRBV2

CDR3 protein: CGHTGAVTDTQYF
CDR3 DNA: TGCGGCCATACAGGGGCGGTCACAGATACGCAGTATTTT
J gene: TRBJ2-3
D gene: TRBD1
clone size: NA
V gene: TRBV29-1

CDR3 protein: CASSPVTSVTYNEQFF
CDR3 DNA: TGTGCCAGCAGTCCCGTTACTAGCGTGACCTACAATGAGCAGTTCTTC
J gene: TRBJ2-1
D gene: TRBD2
clone size: NA
V gene: TRBV28

CDR3 protein: CASSPNYRSYNEQFF
CDR3 DNA: TGTGCCAGCTCACCCAATTACCGGTCCTACAATGAGCAGTTCTTC
J gene: TRBJ2-1
D gene: NA
clone size: NA
V gene: TRBV18

CDR3 protein: CASSTGGRSYEQYF
CDR3 DNA: TGTGCCAGTAGCACGGGGGGGAGATCCTACGAGCAGTACTTC
J gene: TRBJ2-7
D gene: TRBD2
clone size: NA
V gene: TRBV19

CDR3 protein: CASSRTGSGYNEQFF
CDR3 DNA: TGTGCCAGCAGCAGAACCGGGTCTGGGTACAATGAGCAGTTCTTC
J gene: TRBJ2-1
D gene: NA
clone size: NA
V gene: TRBV11-2

CDR3 protein: CASSLDSGPGANVLTF
CDR3 DNA: TGCGCCAGCAGCTTGGATTCAGGGCCTGGGGCCAACGTCCTGACTTTC
J gene: TRBJ2-6
D gene: NA
clone size: NA
V gene: TRBV5-1

CDR3 protein: CASSVEVDRNEKLFF
CDR3 DNA: TGTGCCAGCAGTGTTGAGGTTGACCGGAATGAAAAACTGTTTTTT
J gene: TRBJ1-4
D gene: NA
clone size: NA
V gene: TRBV2

CDR3 protein: CASTPGQGFYGYTF
CDR3 DNA: TGTGCCAGCACCCCGGGACAGGGGTTTTATGGCTACACCTTC
J gene: TRBJ1-2
D gene: TRBD1
clone size: few
V gene: TRBV2

CDR3 protein: CASSRQGVLYEQYF
CDR3 DNA: TGTGCCAGCAGCCGACAGGGAGTTTTGTACGAGCAGTACTTC
J gene: TRBJ2-7
D gene: TRBD1
clone size: NA
V gene: TRBV7-9

CDR3 protein: CAWSPGPPNTEAFF
CDR3 DNA: TGTGCCTGGAGTCCGGGACCTCCGAACACTGAAGCTTTCTTT
J gene: TRBJ1-1
D gene: NA
clone size: NA
V gene: TRBV30

CDR3 protein: CASSNRDKNTEAFF
CDR3 DNA: TGCGCCAGCAGCAACCGGGACAAAAACACTGAAGCTTTCTTT
J gene: TRBJ1-1
D gene: NA
clone size: NA
V gene: TRBV5-1

CDR3 protein: CASSLASPGLGASIEQYF
CDR3 DNA: TGTGCCAGCAGCTTAGCCAGTCCGGGACTAGGGGCATCGATCGAGCAGTACTTC
J gene: TRBJ2-7
D gene: TRBD2
clone size: NA
V gene: TRBV7-9

CDR3 protein: CASSPGLARADTQYF
CDR3 DNA: TGTGCCAGCAGCCCCGGACTAGCGAGGGCAGATACGCAGTATTTT
J gene: TRBJ2-3
D gene: TRBD2
clone size: NA
V gene: TRBV11-3

CDR3 protein: CASSPRTSGNTGELFF
CDR3 DNA: TGTGCCAGCAGCCCCCGGACTAGCGGGAACACCGGGGAGCTGTTTTTT
J gene: TRBJ2-2
D gene: TRBD2
clone size: NA
V gene: TRBV7-2